This is a list of T cell receptor beta chains from one sample in a study of cytomegalovirus exposure and HLA in healthy donors. Clones were read by immunoSEQ multiplex PCR, and TCRdb kept only the in-frame ones, dropping some. The table has 250,000 to 350,000 clones, roughly 85% seen once. The sample was PBMCs. All receptors derive from a man in his forties in good health and CMV-seropositive. The CDR3 runs from the conserved cysteine through the conserved F or W. A D gene is named only where the DNA matches it firmly. Size is stated for part of the rows, as once, few or many counts, or as a class when the clone is expanded.

size: .
D: TRBD1
V: TRBV7-3
J: TRBJ2-7
DNA: TGTGCCAGCAGCGCGACAGGGGAAGACCCCGAGCAGTACTTC
CDR3: CASSATGEDPEQYF

size: .
D: .
V: TRBV28
J: TRBJ2-7
DNA: TGTGCCAGCAAATTCGGGCAGGGTTACTTCTACGAGCAGTACTTC
CDR3: CASKFGQGYFYEQYF

size: .
D: .
V: TRBV28
J: TRBJ2-7
DNA: TGTGCCAGCAGTTTCAGAGGACAGAGAGCCTACGAGCAGTACTTC
CDR3: CASSFRGQRAYEQYF

size: .
D: TRBD2
V: TRBV7-2
J: TRBJ2-7
DNA: TGTGCCAGCAGTTTGAGCCATACTAGCGGGAGGCTCTACGAGCAGTACTTC
CDR3: CASSLSHTSGRLYEQYF

size: .
D: TRBD2
V: TRBV5-5
J: TRBJ2-7
DNA: TGTGCCAGCAGCTTGTCTAGCGGGGCCTACGAGCAGTACTTC
CDR3: CASSLSSGAYEQYF

size: once
D: TRBD2
V: TRBV27
J: TRBJ2-7
DNA: TGTGCCAGCAGTTTCGGGACTAGCGGGAGCGACGAGCAGTACTTC
CDR3: CASSFGTSGSDEQYF

size: .
D: .
V: TRBV5-4
J: TRBJ2-2
DNA: TGTGCCAGCAGCTTCGCGGGTACGACCGGGGAGCTGTTTTTT
CDR3: CASSFAGTTGELFF

size: .
D: .
V: TRBV9
J: TRBJ1-4
DNA: TGTGCCAGCAGCGCTACAGGGTTGGGTGAAAAACTGTTTTTT
CDR3: CASSATGLGEKLFF

size: .
D: TRBD1
V: TRBV25-1
J: TRBJ2-7
DNA: TGTGCCAGCGAGGGACAGGGGGCCTACGAGCAGTACTTC
CDR3: CASEGQGAYEQYF

size: .
D: .
V: TRBV7-9
J: TRBJ2-5
DNA: TGTTCCAGCAGCTTCATAGAGACCCAGTACTTC
CDR3: CSSSFIETQYF

size: .
D: .
V: TRBV18
J: TRBJ2-5
DNA: TGTGCCAGCTCACTAATGACTAGAACCTCTTCAGAGACCCAGTACTTC
CDR3: CASSLMTRTSSETQYF